These 26 T cell receptor beta chains came from one sample sequenced in a study of molecular identifiers for immune sequencing clone quantification. One entry per CDR3 protein results from TCRdb running MiXCR on the PCR reads. This sample yields about 40,000 distinct CDR3 sequences, of which roughly 18% are seen a single time; about 6.6% belongs to the top ten. The sequencing sample was made of naive CD8+ T cells from blood, with Jurkat cell RNA spiked in. Subset meaning: FACS-sorted CD8+CD4-CCR7+CD45RA+ naive T cells. The receptors were gathered from a human donor in good health. Some libraries in this study had Jurkat cell RNA spiked in.

The CDR3 here is CASSLEAGYFYEQYF. The CDR3 DNA follows: TGTGCCAGCAGCCTCGAGGCGGGCTACTTCTACGAGCAGTACTTC. This chain uses TRBV27 with TRBJ2-7; D is perhaps TRBD2 (5 bases). CDR1 is MNHEY and CDR2 is SMNVEV in the germline V gene (reference sequence). V lost 6 bases and J lost 3, with 18 bases in between. This CDR3 spans 15 amino acids.

This clonotype came up many times. The chain combines TRBV3-1 with TRBJ2-1; the D call may be TRBD1 or TRBD2 (6 bases each). The CDR3 consists of 16 residues. Germline lookup yields CDR1 LGHDT and CDR2 YNNKEL (reference sequence). Between the trimmed V and J ends, which lost 4 bases and 8 bases, there was a span of 21 bases. The CDR3 bases are TGTGCCAGCAGCCCAGATGCGGGACACGATTTTGATGAGCAGTTCTTC. It yields the protein CASSPDAGHDFDEQFF.

There are many counts of this clonotype. The V call is TRBV29-1, the J call TRBJ2-7; 10 bases agree with TRBD2. Unmatched junction bases numbered 16, after V lost 2 bases and J lost 3 bases. CDR1 and CDR2 from the germline V gene are SQVTM and ANQGSEA. CDR3 length: 18 residues. CDR3 loop: CSVEILAGVSQSNYEQYF. The CDR3 coding sequence is TGCAGCGTTGAAATCCTAGCGGGAGTAAGTCAGTCTAACTACGAGCAGTACTTC.

This chain joins TRBV4-2 and TRBJ2-2; D possibly corresponds to TRBD1 (6 bases). V was cut by 2 bases and J by 5 bases, with 15 bases left in between. The CDR3 is 16 amino acids. Per the germline V gene, CDR1 is LGHNA and CDR2 is YNFKEQ. The CDR3 DNA is TGTGCCAGCAGCCAATTTTCCGCAGGGGAGACCGGGGAGCTGTTTTTT. Amino acid sequence: CASSQFSAGETGELFF.

This clonotype was detected many times. V and J are TRBV13 and TRBJ2-5; 15 positions match TRBD2. Germline trimming cut 4 bases from V and 3 bases from J; bases unmatched to any gene: 9. The CDR3 covers 18 residues. Per germline, CDR1 PRHDT and CDR2 FYEKMQ (reference sequence). The CDR3 reads CASSSWTSGRAGEETQYF. CDR3 nucleotide sequence: TGTGCCAGCAGCTCCTGGACTAGCGGGAGGGCTGGTGAAGAGACCCAGTACTTC. The variable domain in full, with the rest retrieved from reference TRBV13 and TRBJ2-5, is AAGVIQSPRHLIKEKRETATLKCYPIPRHDTVYWYQQGPGQDPQFLISFYEKMQSDKGSIPDRFSAQQFSDYHSELNMSSLELGDSALYFCASSSWTSGRAGEETQYFGPGTRLLVL.

This clonotype was seen ten or more times. The chain recombines TRBV7-6 with TRBJ2-5; 12 nucleotides match TRBD2. Germline CDR1 and CDR2: SGHVS and FNYEAQ. This CDR3 is 17 amino acids long. The J segment lost 4 bases and the V segment lost 5 bases, leaving 11 bases of the junction unmatched. The CDR3, as DNA: TGTGCCAGCAGCAGTTTCCCTAGCGGGAGGGCCTCAGAGACCCAGTACTTC. It is translated as CASSSFPSGRASETQYF.

This clonotype is classed as medium-sized (0.01 to 0.1%). This chain's CDR3 is CASSLKVIVGYGFEKLFF. The CDR3 coding sequence is TGTGCCAGCAGCTTAAAAGTTATCGTAGGATACGGTTTTGAAAAACTGTTTTTT. The rearrangement uses TRBV7-6 and TRBJ1-4, with D uncertain. Germline values: CDR1 SGHVS, CDR2 FNYEAQ. The CDR3 is made up of 18 amino acids. V shed 2 bases and J shed 7 bases, with 23 bases lying between them.

This clonotype was counted many times. This chain connects TRBV6-6 to TRBJ1-5; D ambiguous. The germline V and J ends were trimmed by 2 bases and 2 bases, with 13 bases remaining between them. The CDR3 has 16 residues. CDR1 is MNHNY and CDR2 is SVGAGI in the germline V gene (reference sequence). The CDR3 DNA reads TGTGCCAGCAGTTACCCTCCTCGTGTTGGCAATCAGCCCCAGCATTTT. Its translation is CASSYPPRVGNQPQHF.

This clonotype appeared many times. The V and J genes are TRBV4-3 and TRBJ2-1; 7 positions agree with TRBD2. Germline CDR1 LGHNA, CDR2 YSLEER. Losses at the gene ends were 0 bases for V and 2 bases for J; bases not matched to a gene: 4. This CDR3 has 16 residues. The DNA of the CDR3 is TGCGCCAGCAGCCAAGACTACGGGAGGCCCTACAATGAGCAGTTCTTC. It codes for CASSQDYGRPYNEQFF.

In its sample, this clonotype was seen many times. CDR3 sequence: CASSFSQLYNEQFF. CDR3 bases: TGTGCCAGCAGTTTTAGCCAGCTATACAATGAGCAGTTCTTC. This chain connects TRBV27 to TRBJ2-1, with no clear D. Germline V gene data show CDR1 as MNHEY and CDR2 as SMNVEV (reference sequence). The V gene lost 3 bases and the J gene lost 4 bases, with 10 bases spanning the gap. The CDR3 spans 14 residues.

The genes are TRBV4-1 and TRBJ2-3; 10 nucleotides align to TRBD2. The V and J ends lost 0 bases and 6 bases, in that order; junction bases with no gene match: 0. Germline assignment: CDR1 MGHRA and CDR2 YSYEKL. This CDR3 is 14 amino acids long. DNA of the CDR3: TGCGCCAGCAGCCAAGAACTAGCGGGGGATACGCAGTATTTT. As protein: CASSQELAGDTQYF.

This clonotype has just a few counts. V and J are TRBV28 and TRBJ2-1, with D maybe TRBD2 (6 bases). There are 15 residues in the CDR3. The germline V and J ends were trimmed by 6 bases and 8 bases, with 20 bases remaining between them. Germline CDR1 is MDHEN and CDR2 is SYDVKM. DNA of the CDR3: TGTGCCAGCAGCCCCGGGACTCTAACCCCCGATGAGCAGTTCTTC. Its translation is CASSPGTLTPDEQFF.

Many counts were recorded for this clonotype. The V and J genes are TRBV11-2 and TRBJ2-1; D unclear. This CDR3 spans 16 amino acids. Trimming removed 1 base at V and 4 bases at J, with 14 bases between. Germline V gene data show CDR1 as SGHAT and CDR2 as FQNNGV. The CDR3 loop reads CASSLAPRTGYNEQFF. CDR3 nucleotides: TGTGCCAGCAGCTTAGCGCCCCGGACCGGATACAATGAGCAGTTCTTC.

This clonotype was recorded a few times. This chain links TRBV20-1 with TRBJ2-7, with TRBD2 identical over 11 bases. The CDR3 runs to 16 residues. Unmatched junction bases numbered 8, after V lost 3 bases and J lost 1 base. Germline V CDR1 and CDR2: DFQATT, SNEGSKA (reference sequence). In DNA, the CDR3 is TGCAGTGCTAGGGACTGGGGACTAGCGGTTTCCTACGAGCAGTACTTC. Residues: CSARDWGLAVSYEQYF.

This clonotype was seen repeatedly, ten times or more. The chain uses TRBV7-2 and TRBJ2-7; D unclear. The V end was cut by 6 bases, the J end by 3 bases, with 9 bases between. The CDR3 runs 12 residues. Germline CDR1 is SGHTA and CDR2 is FQGNSA. Here the CDR3 DNA reads TGTGCCAGCAGTTATGCGGTCTACGAGCAGTACTTC. Amino acid sequence: CASSYAVYEQYF.

This clonotype was seen repeatedly, ten times or more. This sequence joins TRBV9 and TRBJ2-5; 9 bases align to TRBD1. CDR3 length: 14 amino acids. Germline-derived CDR1 and CDR2 are SGDLS and YYNGEE. The V and J ends lost 2 bases and 5 bases, in that order; junction bases with no gene match: 4. The CDR3 DNA reads as TGTGCCAGCAGCGTTGGGACAGGGAGGGAGACCCAGTACTTC. Protein sequence: CASSVGTGRETQYF.

Note on this clonotype: This may be a read error, as it is one base from a much larger clone. The V and J genes are TRBV27 and TRBJ2-3, with 9 bases matching TRBD1. Matching the DNA end better, TRBJ1-5 makes the J call doubtful. Per the germline V gene, CDR1 is MNHEY and CDR2 is SMNVEV (reference sequence). This CDR3 comprises 16 residues. CDR3 bases: TGTGCCAGCAGTCAGGGGACAGGGAGGTGGGCAGATACGCAGCATTTT. This codes for CASSQGTGRWADTQHF.

Regarding this clonotype: The junction does not match germline at one end; this may be a read error. The chain joins TRBV27 to TRBJ2-1, with a weak D call TRBD1 (5 bases). In germline, CDR1 is MNHEY, CDR2 SMNVEV (reference sequence). The CDR3 totals 14 residues. The CDR3 loop reads CASSLASGYNERFF. In nucleotides, the CDR3 is TGTGCCAGCAGTTTAGCGTCAGGGTACAATGAGCGGTTCTTC.

Details on this clonotype: This may come from a read error, since a much larger clone is one base off. The chain employs TRBV7-3 and TRBJ2-1, with a tentative D call TRBD1 (5 bases). Germline V gives CDR1 SGHTA, CDR2 FQGTGA. CDR3 length: 12 residues. The CDR3 DNA follows: TGTACCAGCAGCTCGCAGGGCAATGAGCAGTTCTTC. Protein sequence: CTSSSQGNEQFF.

The rearrangement links TRBV15 to TRBJ2-1; D is uncertain. V was shortened by 5 bases and J by 8 bases, with 10 bases between the two germline ends. This CDR3 comprises 12 residues. Germline loops: CDR1 LNHNV, CDR2 YYDKDF (reference sequence). This CDR3 is CATSGMYDEQFF. The DNA for the CDR3 is TGTGCCACCAGCGGAATGTACGATGAGCAGTTCTTC.

This clonotype was recorded many times. This chain joins TRBV6-1 and TRBJ2-7, with 7 bases lining up with TRBD2. Per the germline V gene, CDR1 is MNHNS and CDR2 is SASEGT. CDR3 length: 16 amino acids. V shed 3 bases, J shed 0 bases, and the junction held 8 bases outside the gene matches. This CDR3 reads CASSDPLAGRSYEQYF. The CDR3, as DNA: TGTGCCAGCAGTGATCCCTTAGCGGGCCGCTCCTACGAGCAGTACTTC.

This clonotype was seen ten or more times. The V call is TRBV20-1, the J call TRBJ1-5; no reliable D call. The CDR3 loop spans 17 amino acids. The germline V and J ends were trimmed by 1 base and 0 bases, with 16 bases remaining between them. Germline assignment: CDR1 DFQATT and CDR2 SNEGSKA (reference sequence). The CDR3 region has the DNA TGCAGTGCTAGAGCCCGGGCCCCCCGGGATAGCAATCAGCCCCAGCATTTT. This gives the protein CSARARAPRDSNQPQHF.

This clonotype was seen at least ten times. This chain uses TRBV6-5 with TRBJ2-1, with TRBD2 identical over 7 bases. Trimming took 10 bases from V and 3 from J; bases not matched to a gene: 12. Looked up from germline, CDR1 is MNHEY and CDR2 is SVGAGI. There are 15 residues in the CDR3. The CDR3 nucleotides read TGTGCCACCCGTTACCGGGACTACCACTACAATGAGCAGTTCTTC. Protein product: CATRYRDYHYNEQFF.

This clonotype has a count of ten or more. The chain employs TRBV4-2 and TRBJ2-7; D is uncertain. Germline values: CDR1 LGHNA, CDR2 YNFKEQ. V was pared by 1 base and J by 5 bases, with 9 bases between. This CDR3 is built from 13 residues. The chain's CDR3 is CASSQGPGDEQYF. CDR3 DNA sequence: TGTGCCAGCAGCCAAGGTCCTGGGGACGAGCAGTACTTC.

This clonotype has ten or more counts. The chain couples TRBV4-1 to TRBJ1-4; no clear D gene. The V and J ends lost 4 bases and 10 bases respectively, with 10 bases between them. The germline CDR1 and CDR2 sequences are MGHRA and YSYEKL. The CDR3 has 12 residues. CDR3 DNA: TGCGCCAGCAGCCGATACGACGGAAAACTGTTTTTT. Protein product: CASSRYDGKLFF.

This clonotype was seen repeatedly, ten times or more. The gene calls are TRBV12-3 or TRBV12-4 and TRBJ2-7; D may be TRBD1 (5 bases). V was trimmed by 3 bases and J by 2 bases, leaving 14 bases between them. The CDR3 is made up of 15 amino acids. CDR3 in DNA: TGTGCCAGCAGTTTGGCCCCGGACATGACCTACGAGCAGTACTTC. Translating it yields CASSLAPDMTYEQYF.